A single sample gave rise to the 5 T cell receptor beta chains below, sequenced in a study of T cells in tuberculosis. This table comes from immunoSEQ multiplex PCR, and its TCRdb copy is limited to in-frame clones, with some not included. The data hold tens of thousands of clones, with just over 90% observed a single time. After thawing and overnight rest, PBMC were stained with GMM-loaded CD1B tetramer, viability dye and anti-CD3 for sorting. The CD1B tetramers carried C32 glucose monomycolate purified from Rhodococcus equi. Specimen: CD1b-GMM tetramer-negative cells sorted from PBMCs. The receptors here all came from an adult woman with latent tuberculosis.

V usage is TRBV19 and J usage is TRBJ2-3; TRBD1 aligns across 9 bases. The V gene's germline CDR1 is LNHDA and CDR2 SQIVND (reference sequence). CDR3 length: 14 residues. Unmatched junction bases numbered 7, after V lost 9 bases and J lost 3 bases. The CDR3 region has the DNA TGTGCCAGCAGTTTGGGACAGGGAACAGATACGCAGTATTTT. Protein product: CASSLGQGTDTQYF.

The rearrangement links TRBV5-1 to TRBJ2-6; D is possibly TRBD2 (7 bases). The CDR3 has 16 residues. Trimming took off 6 bases at V and 0 bases at J, with 13 bases between the two ends. Per the germline V gene, CDR1 is SGHRS and CDR2 is YFSETQ. CDR3: CASMGGAGSGANVLTF. The CDR3 region has the DNA TGCGCCAGCATGGGGGGGGCGGGCTCTGGGGCCAACGTCCTGACTTTC.

The chain joins TRBV4-1 to TRBJ1-2, with no clear D. The CDR3 covers 17 residues. V dropped 0 bases and J dropped 0 bases, with 14 bases sitting between them. CDR1 and CDR2 from the germline V gene are MGHRA and YSYEKL. In nucleotides, the CDR3 is TGCGCCAGCAGCCAAGAAGATATGGGAGGATCTAACTATGGCTACACCTTC. Amino acids: CASSQEDMGGSNYGYTF.

This chain links TRBV2 with TRBJ2-7; possibly TRBD1 for D (6 bases). CDR1 and CDR2 from the germline V gene are SNHLY and FYNNEI. The CDR3 contains 15 residues. The V end was cut by 3 bases, the J end by 2 bases, with 14 bases between. CDR3 in amino acids: CASSDSGTRPYEQYF. DNA for the CDR3: TGTGCCAGCAGTGATTCGGGGACAAGACCCTACGAGCAGTACTTC.

The V gene is TRBV2, the J gene TRBJ1-3, with TRBD1 matching over 7 bases. Germline V lookup: CDR1 SNHLY, CDR2 FYNNEI. Trimming removed 8 bases from V and 0 bases from J; junction bases left unmatched: 7. The CDR3 has 15 amino acids. CDR3 residues: CASSGTVSSGNTIYF. The CDR3 DNA reads as TGTGCCAGCTCCGGGACAGTAAGCTCTGGAAACACCATATATTTT.